Listed here are 26 T cell receptor beta chains from one sample, sequenced in a study of T cell changes during pregnancy in multiple sclerosis. Libraries were prepared by immunoSEQ multiplex PCR; TCRdb keeps only in-frame clonotypes and omits some of them. Of approximately 12,000 clones detected, almost 90% appear once; the ten largest clones hold about 12%. The input for sequencing was CD8+ T cells from peripheral blood mononuclear cells, taken after pregnancy. The source is a female donor in good health, enrolled as a control in a pregnancy study.

This clone was picked up one time. The rearrangement uses TRBV9 and TRBJ2-1, with 9 bases aligning to TRBD1. Germline CDR1 is SGDLS and CDR2 is YYNGEE. The V gene end was trimmed by 3 bases and the J gene end by 7 bases; junction bases not matched to a gene: 5. There are 14 residues in the CDR3. The CDR3 is CASSARDRENEQFF. The CDR3 coding sequence is TGTGCCAGCAGCGCCCGGGACAGGGAGAATGAGCAGTTCTTC.

CDR3 bases: TGTGCCAGCAGTTTACGGGGTCCGGGCGACTATGGCTACACCTTC. It translates to CASSLRGPGDYGYTF. The V gene is TRBV28, the J gene TRBJ1-2; D is undetermined. V lost 2 bases to trimming and J lost 3 bases, with 13 bases between them. From germline, CDR1 is MDHEN and CDR2 SYDVKM. This CDR3 contains 15 residues.

The rearrangement uses TRBV10-1 and TRBJ1-6; maybe TRBD1 (5 bases). Germline CDR1 and CDR2: WNHNN and SYGVQD (reference sequence). This CDR3 is 13 amino acids long. Trimming took 3 bases from V and 10 from J, leaving 10 bases between them. CDR3: CASSDTGMSPLHF. CDR3 DNA sequence: TGCGCCAGCAGTGATACAGGAATGTCACCCCTCCACTTT.

The CDR3 DNA is TGTGCCAGCAGCCTTCGTACAGGGGTCGATGGGGCCAACGTCCTGACTTTC. Its translation is CASSLRTGVDGANVLTF. The rearrangement links TRBV13 to TRBJ2-6, with TRBD1 matching over 7 bases. The germline gives CDR1 PRHDT, CDR2 FYEKMQ (reference sequence). J gave up 3 bases and V 5 bases, and 10 bases lay outside the gene matches. The CDR3 is 17 residues long.

V usage is TRBV6-1 and J usage is TRBJ2-5, with D perhaps matching TRBD1 (7 bases). The germline V gene has CDR1 MNHNS and CDR2 SASEGT. V shed 2 bases and J shed 0 bases, with 13 bases lying between them. The CDR3 spans 16 residues. This CDR3 is CASSEYLRGDQETQYF. The CDR3 coding sequence is TGTGCCAGCAGTGAATACCTCAGGGGGGACCAAGAGACCCAGTACTTC.

This clone was counted a single time. The J gene is TRBJ2-7, the V gene TRBV7-9; D may be TRBD2 (6 bases). V gave up 7 bases and J gave up 5 bases, with 15 bases separating them. This CDR3 region has 13 residues. Per the germline V gene, CDR1 is SEHNR and CDR2 is FQNEAQ (reference sequence). The CDR3: CASNPFGSDEQYF. The DNA for the CDR3 is TGTGCCAGCAACCCCTTCGGGAGCGACGAGCAGTACTTC.

The CDR3 spells CASRQDTEAFF. CDR3 coding DNA: TGTGCCAGCAGACAGGACACTGAAGCTTTCTTT. The rearrangement links TRBV6-1 to TRBJ1-1; D perhaps matches TRBD1 (5 bases). The CDR3 runs to 11 residues. CDR1 MNHNS and CDR2 SASEGT come from the germline V gene. Trimming stripped 6 bases from V and 3 bases from J, with 5 bases between.

The chain recombines TRBV2 with TRBJ2-7; TRBD1 is a possible D gene (6 bases). Germline CDR1 and CDR2: SNHLY and FYNNEI. V gave up 7 bases and J gave up 4 bases, with 11 bases separating them. This CDR3 contains 12 residues. The CDR3 coding sequence is TGTGCCAGCACCTGGACAGATTACGAGCAGTACTTC. As protein: CASTWTDYEQYF. Full variable domain (missing parts from reference TRBV2 and TRBJ2-7): EPEVTQTPSHQVTQMGQEVILRCVPISNHLYFYWYRQILGQKVEFLVSFYNNEISEKSEIFDDQFSVERPDGSNFTLKIRSTKLEDSAMYFCASTWTDYEQYFGPGTRLTVT.

The chain uses TRBV27 and TRBJ2-7, with D possibly being TRBD1 (7 bases). The germline gives CDR1 MNHEY, CDR2 SMNVEV (reference sequence). V shed 0 bases and J shed 4 bases, with 13 bases lying between them. There are 15 residues in the CDR3. Here the CDR3 DNA reads TGTGCCAGCAGTTTATCGTTCCAGGGGGGTTACGAGCAGTACTTC. Translated, it gives CASSLSFQGGYEQYF.

The rearrangement links TRBV6-1 to TRBJ2-3, with 11 bases aligning to TRBD2. In germline, CDR1 is MNHNS, CDR2 SASEGT. The CDR3 length is 16 residues. After removal of 3 bases from V and 3 bases from J, the junction contained 5 bases not matched to a gene. The CDR3 loop is CASSDQLAGETDTQYF. The CDR3 DNA follows: TGTGCCAGCAGTGATCAACTAGCGGGGGAGACAGATACGCAGTATTTT.

The gene calls are TRBV4-2 and TRBJ2-7; 8 nucleotides line up with TRBD1. The germline V gene has CDR1 LGHNA and CDR2 YNFKEQ. The J segment lost 6 bases and the V segment lost 0 bases, leaving 10 bases of the junction unmatched. There are 16 residues in the CDR3. CDR3 region: CASSQDRTGKSGEQYF. DNA of the CDR3: TGTGCCAGCAGCCAAGATCGGACAGGGAAATCGGGCGAGCAGTACTTC.

Written as DNA, the CDR3 is TGCGCCAGCAGCCAAGGTCTTCTAGGTTCCTCTGGGGCCAACGTCCTGACTTTC. This translates into CASSQGLLGSSGANVLTF. This chain links TRBV4-3 with TRBJ2-6; D unclear. V lost 1 base and J lost 0, with 13 bases in between. Per the germline V gene, CDR1 is LGHNA and CDR2 is YSLEER. This CDR3 has 18 residues.

The gene calls are TRBV9 and TRBJ2-2, with TRBD2 as a possible D gene (6 bases). V lost 0 bases to trimming and J lost 4 bases, with 16 bases between them. CDR3 length: 17 residues. Germline V CDR1 and CDR2: SGDLS, YYNGEE. CDR3 loop: CASSVVSWEAGTGELFF. The DNA of the CDR3 is TGTGCCAGCAGCGTAGTATCTTGGGAAGCGGGCACCGGGGAGCTGTTTTTT.

The chain carries TRBV30 and TRBJ1-1; 10 bases match TRBD1. Germline CDR1 GTSNPN, CDR2 SVGIG (reference sequence). The length of the CDR3 is 12 residues. With 1 base clipped from V and 11 bases from J, the junction kept 4 bases outside the gene matches. CDR3 protein: CAWSEGTGEAFF. Written as DNA, the CDR3 is TGTGCCTGGAGTGAAGGGACAGGGGAGGCTTTCTTT.

As concerns this clone: Other DNA sequences in this specimen translate into the identical CDR3. The genes are TRBV6-4 and TRBJ2-3; 8 positions agree with TRBD1. Germline trimming cut 0 bases from V and 4 bases from J; bases unmatched to any gene: 0. The CDR3 covers 14 residues. Germline V CDR1 and CDR2: MRHNA, SNTAGT. CDR3 loop: CASSDSQGADTQYF. CDR3 bases: TGTGCCAGCAGTGACTCACAGGGGGCAGATACGCAGTATTTT.

The V and J genes are TRBV9 and TRBJ2-1, with 14 bases aligning to TRBD2. The CDR3 runs to 17 residues. Unmatched junction bases numbered 5, after V lost 4 bases and J lost 2 bases. Looked up from germline, CDR1 is SGDLS and CDR2 is YYNGEE. This CDR3 reads CASSLGTSGGPYNEQFF. CDR3 coding DNA: TGTGCCAGCAGCCTCGGGACTAGCGGGGGTCCCTACAATGAGCAGTTCTTC.

V gene TRBV7-9 combines with J gene TRBJ2-1, with 7 bases fitting TRBD1. The CDR3 sequence is 15 residues long. The trim removed 4 bases at V and 5 bases at J, leaving 8 bases unmatched. Germline V lookup: CDR1 SEHNR, CDR2 FQNEAQ (reference sequence). This CDR3 is CASSSLPDRDNEQFF. Written as DNA, the CDR3 is TGTGCCAGCAGCTCCCTGCCCGACAGGGACAATGAGCAGTTCTTC.

This clone was detected only once. V gene TRBV28 combines with J gene TRBJ2-1; 12 bases agree with TRBD2. The length of the CDR3 is 15 residues. CDR1 is MDHEN and CDR2 is SYDVKM in the germline V gene. The J segment lost 7 bases and the V segment lost 3 bases, leaving 4 bases of the junction unmatched. The CDR3 here is CASSFSGTSGNEQFF. CDR3 sequence (DNA): TGTGCCAGCAGTTTTTCCGGGACTAGCGGGAATGAGCAGTTCTTC.

The chain employs TRBV13 and TRBJ2-5; maybe TRBD1 (5 bases). Germline CDR1 PRHDT, CDR2 FYEKMQ (reference sequence). The CDR3 is 13 amino acids. V lost 0 bases and J lost 5, with 7 bases in between. In DNA, the CDR3 is TGTGCCAGCAGCTTAGGCAGGGTTGAGACCCAGTACTTC. Protein sequence: CASSLGRVETQYF. The complete variable domain, with remaining parts taken from reference TRBV13 and TRBJ2-5, reads AAGVIQSPRHLIKEKRETATLKCYPIPRHDTVYWYQQGPGQDPQFLISFYEKMQSDKGSIPDRFSAQQFSDYHSELNMSSLELGDSALYFCASSLGRVETQYFGPGTRLLVL.

The CDR3: CATSPRERCDKSRANVLTF. CDR3 bases: TGTGCCACCAGCCCACGAGAAAGGTGTGACAAAAGTCGGGCCAACGTCCTGACTTTC. The rearrangement joins TRBV15 to TRBJ2-6; D ambiguous. V lost 5 bases and J lost 5, with 25 bases in between. Germline V gene sequence: CDR1 LNHNV, CDR2 YYDKDF (reference sequence). The CDR3 has 19 residues.

The J gene is TRBJ2-3, the V gene TRBV5-4, with 8 nucleotides matching TRBD2. V lost 7 bases, J lost 4 bases, and 11 bases stayed unmatched. This CDR3 has 15 residues. Germline lookup yields CDR1 SGHNT and CDR2 YYREEE (reference sequence). CDR3 DNA: TGTGCCAGCGAAAACGGGGGGGGCGCTGCAGATACGCAGTATTTT. It specifies CASENGGGAADTQYF.

DNA for the CDR3: TGCGCCAGCAGCCCGAGCGGGACAGGGACCCCAGATACGCAGTATTTT. It encodes CASSPSGTGTPDTQYF. The V call is TRBV4-3, the J call TRBJ2-3, with 9 bases matching TRBD1. This CDR3 has 16 residues. CDR1 is LGHNA and CDR2 is YSLEER in the germline V gene. Trimming took 4 bases from V and 4 from J; bases not matched to a gene: 9.

This chain links TRBV19 with TRBJ2-5; weak D call: TRBD2 (6 bases). CDR3 size: 16 residues. Germline V gives CDR1 LNHDA, CDR2 SQIVND (reference sequence). V shed 3 bases and J shed 1 base, with 15 bases lying between them. CDR3 sequence: CASSMAMGLRQETQYF. For the CDR3, the DNA is TGTGCCAGTAGTATGGCTATGGGACTGCGCCAAGAGACCCAGTACTTC. Full variable domain (outside the CDR3, taken from reference TRBV19 and TRBJ2-5): DGGITQSPKYLFRKEGQNVTLSCEQNLNHDAMYWYRQDPGQGLRLIYYSQIVNDFQKGDIAEGYSVSREKKESFPLTVTSAQKNPTAFYLCASSMAMGLRQETQYFGPGTRLLVL.

The rearrangement joins TRBV11-2 to TRBJ2-2; 7 nucleotides match TRBD2. Germline V CDR1 and CDR2: SGHAT, FQNNGV. The CDR3 consists of 16 residues. J lost 0 bases, V lost 7 bases, and 8 bases had no gene match. The chain's CDR3 is CASNDLRETNTGELFF. In DNA form, the CDR3 reads TGTGCCAGCAACGACTTGCGGGAGACGAACACCGGGGAGCTGTTTTTT.

The chain carries TRBV12-5 and TRBJ1-6, with TRBD1 matching over 9 bases. Trimming at V came to 4 bases and at J to 6 bases, leaving 4 bases not matched to a gene. This CDR3 has 15 residues. The germline gives CDR1 LGHNT, CDR2 FRNRAP. CDR3 sequence reads: CASGSLDRGNSPLHF. The DNA for the CDR3 is TGTGCTAGTGGTTCCCTGGACAGGGGTAATTCACCCCTCCACTTT. Based on the CDR3 plus reference TRBV12-5 and TRBJ1-6, the full variable domain is DARVTQTPRHKVTEMGQEVTMRCQPILGHNTVFWYRQTMMQGLELLAYFRNRAPLDDSGMPKDRFSAEMPDATLATLKIQPSEPRDSAVYFCASGSLDRGNSPLHFGNGTRLTVT.

The CDR3: CASSEGGRVHGELFF. The CDR3 DNA follows: TGTGCCAGCAGCGAGGGCGGGAGGGTACACGGGGAGCTGTTTTTT. J is TRBJ2-2 and V is TRBV9; 9 bases match TRBD2. CDR1 SGDLS and CDR2 YYNGEE come from the germline V gene. V shed 3 bases and J 7 bases; nucleotides not matched to a gene: 7. This CDR3 contains 15 residues.